This T cell receptor beta chain is from a study of T cell changes during pregnancy in multiple sclerosis (dated by TCRdb to between 2019 and 2020). In the study overall: The study examined how the T cell repertoire changed over the course of pregnancy in women with multiple sclerosis.

The library was generated by the immunoSEQ multiplex PCR assay. TCRdb provides this immuneACCESS table in a form limited to in-frame rearrangements. Some clones are lacking; in checked studies, under half of them reflect an unresolved V gene, and why the rest are absent is not known. This sample holds approximately 60,000 clones; 92% were observed only once. The ten largest clones capture about 2.3% of the sample. V is pared back by 1 base and J by 1 base, with 7 bases lying between the germline termini. From the cysteine through the phenylalanine, the CDR3 covers 14 amino acids. Of the read, only the CDR3 DNA is kept; its 42 bases are in frame from base 1. As encoded in the germline V gene (reference sequence), CDR1 is MNHEY while CDR2 is SMNVEV. With respect to this clone: Which antigen it targets is not known. The sample holds no much larger clone one base away, and base qualities are not on file.

The rearrangement joined TRBV27 to TRBJ1-2; too little of a D gene remains to name it. Specimen: peripheral blood, collected in the first trimester of pregnancy. The TCR was taken from a female donor with multiple sclerosis, enrolled in a pregnancy study. The DNA is TGTGCCAGCAGTTTATATGGCAGTAACTATGGCTACACCTTC. This gives the protein CASSLYGSNYGYTF.